This T cell receptor beta chain was observed in a study of T-cell memory formation after mild COVID-19. General study findings and limits: Detection of some responders pre-infection suggested pre-existing cross-reactive memory T cells participated. Shrinking CD4+ clones were chiefly CM and EM; CD8+ ones were chiefly EMRA.

V lost 6 bases and J lost 4, with 13 bases in between. Germline CDR1 KGHDR, CDR2 SFDVKD. There are 14 residues in the CDR3. Turning to this clonotype: Its target is not known.

It was 5'RACE with constant-segment primers that produced the TCR alpha and TCR beta cDNA libraries, which carried sample barcodes and UMIs. TCRdb fed the 5' RACE reads into MiXCR, producing one record per CDR3 protein. This sample has over 350,000 distinct CDR3 sequences; approximately 25% occur once, and the top ten carry 8.5% to 10%. The sample consisted of PBMCs or a T cell subset sorted from them (not recorded which). This sequence was found in an adult woman who had mild COVID-19 (a few samples of this study predate the infection). Cell type and time point are not known. The chain combines TRBV24-1 with TRBJ2-3; no firm D call. The DNA for the CDR3 is TGTGCCACCAGTTTAAGGAGCCCTTCAGATACGCAGTATTTT. As protein: CATSLRSPSDTQYF.